Listed here is a single T cell receptor (beta chain). These data come from a study of shared T cell receptors in the human thymus. Profiling relied on immunoSEQ multiplex PCR, and the TCRdb table lists in-frame clones only, not all of them. The table includes roughly 660,000 clones, over 75% detected once. This sample also appeared in a second study, on human thymus T cells. That publication notes: The people who donated were healthy Finnish babies having corrective surgery for congenital heart defects. Apparent bias marked the V and J gene usage of thymic and blood repertoires.

The sample consisted of thymocytes. The clonotype was recovered from a boy less than two years old with a congenital heart defect.

CDR3 DNA: TGTGCCAGCAGCTTAGTAGGGTCTAGCGGGCACAATGAGCAGTTCTTC. Its protein is CASSLVGSSGHNEQFF. The genes are TRBV7-2 and TRBJ2-1; 8 bases match TRBD2. This CDR3 comprises 16 residues. V was pared by 1 base and J by 5 bases, with 7 bases of the junction left unmatched. Germline V gene lookup returns CDR1 SGHTA and CDR2 FQGNSA.